The 4 T cell receptor beta chains given below trace back to one sample, sequenced in a study of cytomegalovirus exposure and HLA in healthy donors. It was with 60 Vbeta and 13 Jbeta primers that the PCR ran. Generated by immunoSEQ multiplex PCR, the TCRdb table keeps only in-frame clones and is missing some. Found here are 120,000 to 150,000 clones, approximately 84% of them singletons; the top ten hold approximately 1.9%. Sequencing used PBMCs. These receptors all come from a woman between 40 and 55 years old in good health and CMV-seronegative.

This clone was counted a few times. V is TRBV7-2 and J is TRBJ2-7; 8 bases are a match to TRBD2. V shed 1 base and J 1 base; nucleotides not matched to a gene: 6. The CDR3 sequence is 16 residues long. The germline V gene encodes CDR1 SGHTA and CDR2 FQGNSA. The CDR3 DNA follows: TGTGCCAGCAGCTTAGTATCGGGAGGGCTTTCCTACGAGCAGTACTTC. Protein sequence: CASSLVSGGLSYEQYF.

In this sample, this clone turned up a few times. The chain uses TRBV7-9 and TRBJ2-5, with 10 positions matching TRBD2. The CDR3 loop spans 15 amino acids. The germline V gene encodes CDR1 SEHNR and CDR2 FQNEAQ (reference sequence). V dropped 4 bases and J dropped 5; count of bases not matched to a gene: 7. The CDR3 DNA reads TGTGCCAGCAGCTCGTCCGGGACTAGCGCCGAGACCCAGTACTTC. Protein: CASSSSGTSAETQYF.

The count of this clone is one. The chain recombines TRBV7-2 with TRBJ1-2; TRBD1 agrees at 9 bases. The germline CDR1 and CDR2 sequences are SGHTA and FQGNSA. The length of the CDR3 is 18 residues. The V gene end was trimmed by 2 bases and the J gene end by 2 bases; junction bases not matched to a gene: 12. DNA for the CDR3: TGTGCCAGCAGCTTAACCCGGACAGGGGCAACCGAGAACTATGGCTACACCTTC. Translated, it gives CASSLTRTGATENYGYTF.

The CDR3 spells CASSLALAYYEQYF. DNA of the CDR3: TGTGCCAGCAGCTTGGCACTAGCCTACTACGAGCAGTACTTC. The chain carries TRBV5-6 and TRBJ2-7, with D tentatively TRBD2 (6 bases). Germline CDR1 SGHDT, CDR2 YYEEEE. This CDR3 has 14 residues. V dropped 0 bases and J dropped 3 bases, with 10 bases sitting between them.